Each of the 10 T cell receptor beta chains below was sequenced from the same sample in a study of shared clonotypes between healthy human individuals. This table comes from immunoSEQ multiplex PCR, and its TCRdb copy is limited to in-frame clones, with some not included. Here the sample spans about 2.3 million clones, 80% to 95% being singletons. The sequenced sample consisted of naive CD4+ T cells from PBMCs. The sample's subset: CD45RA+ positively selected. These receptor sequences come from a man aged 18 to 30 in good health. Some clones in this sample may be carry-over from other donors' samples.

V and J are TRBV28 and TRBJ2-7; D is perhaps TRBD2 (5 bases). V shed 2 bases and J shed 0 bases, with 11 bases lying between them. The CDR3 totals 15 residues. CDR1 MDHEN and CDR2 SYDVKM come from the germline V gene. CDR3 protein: CASSLDRRVSYEQYF. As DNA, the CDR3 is TGTGCCAGCAGTTTAGATCGGCGGGTCTCCTACGAGCAGTACTTC.

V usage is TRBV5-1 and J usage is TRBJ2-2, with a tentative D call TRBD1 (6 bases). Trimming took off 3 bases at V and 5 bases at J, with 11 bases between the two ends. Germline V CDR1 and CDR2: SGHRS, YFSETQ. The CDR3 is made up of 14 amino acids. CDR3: CASSWGRATGELFF. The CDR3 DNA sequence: TGCGCCAGCAGCTGGGGGCGGGCGACCGGGGAGCTGTTTTTT.

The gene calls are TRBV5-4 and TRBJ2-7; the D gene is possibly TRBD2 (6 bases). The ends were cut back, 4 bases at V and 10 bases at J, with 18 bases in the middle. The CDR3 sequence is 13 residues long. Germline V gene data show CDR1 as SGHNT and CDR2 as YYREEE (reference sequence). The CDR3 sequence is CASSPRDSSTQYF. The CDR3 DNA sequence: TGTGCCAGCAGCCCTCGGGACTCCTCGACACAGTACTTC.

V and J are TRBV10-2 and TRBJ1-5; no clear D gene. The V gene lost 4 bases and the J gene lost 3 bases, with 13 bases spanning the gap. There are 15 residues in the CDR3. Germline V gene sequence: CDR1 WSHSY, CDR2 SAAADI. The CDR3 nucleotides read TGCGCCAGCAGTGCTGCAGCTGGTCTCAATCAGCCCCAGCATTTT. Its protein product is CASSAAAGLNQPQHF.

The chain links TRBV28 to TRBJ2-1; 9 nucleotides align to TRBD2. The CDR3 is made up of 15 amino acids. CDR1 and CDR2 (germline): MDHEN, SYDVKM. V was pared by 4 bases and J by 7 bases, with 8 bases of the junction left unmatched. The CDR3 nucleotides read TGTGCCAGCAGTTCCACGGGACTAGCCCTAAATGAGCAGTTCTTC. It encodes CASSSTGLALNEQFF.

CDR3 sequence reads: CASSQRDSSYEQYF. The CDR3 DNA reads as TGTGCCAGCAGCCAACGGGACAGCTCTTACGAGCAGTACTTC. The chain links TRBV7-8 to TRBJ2-7, with 7 nucleotides matching TRBD1. This CDR3 has 14 residues. V dropped 5 bases and J dropped 4; count of bases not matched to a gene: 8. Per germline, CDR1 SGHVS and CDR2 FQNEAQ.

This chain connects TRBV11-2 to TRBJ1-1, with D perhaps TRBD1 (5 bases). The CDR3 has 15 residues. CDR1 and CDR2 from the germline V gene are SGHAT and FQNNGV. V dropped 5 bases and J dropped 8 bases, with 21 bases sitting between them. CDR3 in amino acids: CASSVQGDGFSEAFF. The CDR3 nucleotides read TGTGCCAGCAGCGTCCAAGGGGACGGTTTTTCGGAAGCTTTCTTT. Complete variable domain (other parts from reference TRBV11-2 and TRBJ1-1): EAGVAQSPRYKIIEKRQSVAFWCNPISGHATLYWYQQILGQGPKLLIQFQNNGVVDDSQLPKDRFSAERLKGVDSTLKIQPAKLEDSAVYLCASSVQGDGFSEAFFGQGTRLTVV.

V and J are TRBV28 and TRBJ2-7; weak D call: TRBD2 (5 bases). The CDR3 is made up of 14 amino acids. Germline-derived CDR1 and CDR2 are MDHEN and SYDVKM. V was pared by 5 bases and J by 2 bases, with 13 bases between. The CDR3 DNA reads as TGTGCCAGCAGTCAAGAGGGTCCCCCCTACGAGCAGTACTTC. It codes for CASSQEGPPYEQYF.

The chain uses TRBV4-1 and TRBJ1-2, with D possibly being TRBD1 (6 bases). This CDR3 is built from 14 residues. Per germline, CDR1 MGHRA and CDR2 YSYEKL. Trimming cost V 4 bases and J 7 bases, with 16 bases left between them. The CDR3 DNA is TGCGCCAGCAGCCGAGATACCACAGGGCGTGGCTACACCTTC. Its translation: CASSRDTTGRGYTF.

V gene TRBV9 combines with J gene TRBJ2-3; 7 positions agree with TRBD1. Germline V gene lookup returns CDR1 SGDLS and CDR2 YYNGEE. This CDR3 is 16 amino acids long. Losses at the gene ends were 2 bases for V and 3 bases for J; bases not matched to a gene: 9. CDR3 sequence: CASSVQTGPGTDTQYF. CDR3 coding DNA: TGTGCCAGCAGCGTGCAGACAGGGCCGGGGACAGATACGCAGTATTTT.